This entry lists 11 T cell receptor beta chains sequenced from one sample in a study of monozygotic twins with cystic fibrosis. Generated by immunoSEQ multiplex PCR, the TCRdb table keeps only in-frame clones and is missing some. Of around 14,000 clones in the sample, roughly 84% were seen once. Source material: blood. The receptors shown here come from a boy aged 5-17 years with cystic fibrosis.

The rearrangement joins TRBV5-1 to TRBJ2-5, with a possible D match to TRBD2 (7 bases). This CDR3 has 15 residues. Germline V gives CDR1 SGHRS, CDR2 YFSETQ. Trimming stripped 0 bases from V and 2 bases from J, with 11 bases between. CDR3 bases: TGCGCCAGCAGCTTGGGTGGGGGGGCTCAAGAGACCCAGTACTTC. It translates to CASSLGGGAQETQYF.

This chain joins TRBV6-5 and TRBJ2-3; 8 nucleotides align to TRBD2. V dropped 4 bases and J dropped 2; count of bases not matched to a gene: 5. Germline CDR1 is MNHEY and CDR2 is SVGAGI. This CDR3 contains 15 residues. The CDR3 is CASSSLAENTDTQYF. The DNA of the CDR3 is TGTGCCAGCAGTTCACTAGCGGAGAACACAGATACGCAGTATTTT.

V gene TRBV18 combines with J gene TRBJ1-1; D possibly corresponds to TRBD1 (5 bases). V was clipped by 1 base and J by 11 bases, with 20 bases between them. This CDR3 has 15 residues. Germline V gene lookup returns CDR1 KGHSH and CDR2 LQKENI. The DNA for the CDR3 is TGTGCCAGCTCACCACTGGACATTAGTGGGGGGGACGCTTTCTTT. It specifies CASSPLDISGGDAFF.

This sequence joins TRBV5-1 and TRBJ1-1; D ambiguous. Germline lookup yields CDR1 SGHRS and CDR2 YFSETQ. CDR3 length: 16 amino acids. Trimming removed 1 base from V and 4 bases from J, with 17 bases in between. The CDR3 nucleotides read TGCGCCAGCAGCTTGAGGTCATGGGTTAGGAGCACTGAAGCTTTCTTT. Translated: CASSLRSWVRSTEAFF.

This sequence joins TRBV27 and TRBJ2-7; D is ambiguous. Trimming stripped 0 bases from V and 3 bases from J, with 3 bases between. This CDR3 spans 12 amino acids. The germline gives CDR1 MNHEY, CDR2 SMNVEV (reference sequence). The CDR3 sequence is CASSLSDYEQYF. The CDR3 DNA reads TGTGCCAGCAGTTTATCGGACTACGAGCAGTACTTC.

The V and J genes are TRBV5-5 and TRBJ2-7, with D perhaps given as TRBD1 or TRBD2 (5 bases each). CDR3 length equals 16 residues. V lost 0 bases and J 3 bases, leaving 16 bases between the germline ends. The germline V gene has CDR1 SGHKS and CDR2 YYEKEE (reference sequence). The CDR3 DNA sequence: TGTGCCAGCAGCTTGGCGGGGTGGGCAGGGTACTACGAGCAGTACTTC. It specifies CASSLAGWAGYYEQYF.

The chain uses TRBV5-1 and TRBJ2-5; TRBD2 matches 12 bases. The CDR3 totals 15 residues. The germline V gene has CDR1 SGHRS and CDR2 YFSETQ. The V segment lost 2 bases and the J segment 3 bases; nucleotides outside the gene matches: 2. CDR3 in DNA: TGCGCCAGCAGCTTCCGACTAGCGGGGGAAGAGACCCAGTACTTC. It yields the protein CASSFRLAGEETQYF.

The V call is TRBV29-1, the J call TRBJ1-1; 8 bases align to TRBD1. The trim removed 7 bases at V and 1 base at J, leaving 5 bases unmatched. The CDR3 consists of 13 residues. The germline gives CDR1 SQVTM, CDR2 ANQGSEA. The CDR3 reads CSGDRGPNTEAFF. The CDR3, as DNA: TGCAGCGGAGACAGGGGACCGAACACTGAAGCTTTCTTT.

This clone was seen only a few times. The gene calls are TRBV2 and TRBJ1-5; 9 bases fit TRBD1. CDR1 SNHLY and CDR2 FYNNEI come from the germline V gene. The J segment lost 2 bases and the V segment lost 1 base, leaving 3 bases of the junction unmatched. CDR3 length: 16 amino acids. The CDR3 spells CASSEGTGDGNQPQHF. CDR3 bases: TGTGCCAGCAGTGAAGGGACAGGGGATGGCAATCAGCCCCAGCATTTT.

The V and J genes are TRBV5-1 and TRBJ2-1; D might be TRBD1 or TRBD2, each matching 5 bases. CDR1 and CDR2 from the germline V gene are SGHRS and YFSETQ. The CDR3 sequence is 15 residues long. Trimming cost V 4 bases and J 7 bases, with 18 bases left between them. The CDR3 DNA sequence: TGCGCCAGCAGCCCAGGGTCGACGGGGAAGAATGAGCAGTTCTTC. It yields the protein CASSPGSTGKNEQFF.

This clone was recorded a few times. This sequence joins TRBV7-8 and TRBJ2-7, with a weak D call TRBD2 (5 bases). Germline V gene sequence: CDR1 SGHVS, CDR2 FQNEAQ. The CDR3 sequence is 13 residues long. V shed 11 bases and J shed 1 base, with 15 bases lying between them. The CDR3 DNA reads as TGTGCCTCTACGGCGGGCTCGTCCTACGAGCAGTACTTC. This translates into CASTAGSSYEQYF.